This TCR beta chain comes out of a study of blood T cell repertoires in COVID-19. In the study overall: T cells, B-cell-depleted T cells, or PBMCs supplied cDNA or gDNA.

Participant-given clinical history determined each cohort assignment. In the original analysis: Counts of nucleated cells, estimated from reference gene primer amplification, were obtained. The table came from immunoSEQ multiplex PCR; TCRdb's copy has only in-frame clones and leaves some out. V and J calls and clone size are given by that table; D and trimming were obtained from the DNA. The sample contains around 250,000 clones, around 88% of which appear only once. Germline loops: CDR1 SGHNT, CDR2 YYREEE (reference sequence). The CDR3 consists of 15 residues. Germline trimming cut 3 bases from V and 10 bases from J; bases unmatched to any gene: 8.

The sequencing sample was made of PBMCs or T cells enriched from blood (not recorded which). V usage is TRBV5-4 and J usage is TRBJ1-6; the match to TRBD1 covers 9 bases. The TCR originated in a woman aged 40 to 50 with acute COVID-19. The CDR3 loop is CASSSSRDRDSPLHF. The CDR3 DNA follows: TGTGCCAGCAGCTCGTCCCGGGACAGGGACTCACCCCTCCACTTT. Drawing the rest from reference TRBV5-4 and TRBJ1-6, the complete variable domain is ETGVTQSPTHLIKTRGQQVTLRCSSQSGHNTVSWYQQALGQGPQFIFQYYREEENGRGNFPPRFSGLQFPNYSSELNVNALELDDSALYLCASSSSRDRDSPLHFGNGTRLTVT.